The 16 T cell receptor beta chains listed next were all sequenced from one sample in a study of T cell repertoires in cytomegalovirus infection. These receptors have no identified antigens. Each CDR3 protein gets one entry after TCRdb re-called the reads with MiXCR. The sample contains about 830,000 distinct CDR3 sequences, approximately 32% of which appear only once. The sample consisted of cultured CD8+ T cells from PBMCs, taken from culture after CMV antigen stimulation. Receptors were obtained from a human donor in good health (CMV status not recorded). Some clones in this sample may be carry-over from other donors' samples.

The rearrangement uses TRBV18 and TRBJ1-1; 7 nucleotides match TRBD1. Germline CDR1 KGHSH, CDR2 LQKENI. V lost 0 bases and J lost 13; bases outside the gene matches: 8. CDR3 length: 13 amino acids. CDR3 DNA sequence: TGTGCCAGCTCACCACCGGAGACAGGGCCTTTTTTCTTT. Translation gives CASSPPETGPFFF.

The V gene is TRBV6-1, the J gene TRBJ1-5; D perhaps matches TRBD1 (5 bases). CDR3 size: 13 residues. Germline V CDR1 and CDR2: MNHNS, SASEGT. The V end was cut by 7 bases, the J end by 1 base, with 8 bases between. The CDR3 bases are TGTGCCAGCATCCGGGACAGCAATCAGCCCCAGCATTTT. This gives the protein CASIRDSNQPQHF.

The chain joins TRBV20-1 to TRBJ2-2; D gene unclear. Trimming cost V 0 bases and J 1 base, with 6 bases left between them. The CDR3 has 14 residues. Germline V gives CDR1 DFQATT, CDR2 SNEGSKA (reference sequence). CDR3 amino acids: CSARDSQNTGELFF. CDR3 nucleotide sequence: TGCAGTGCTAGAGATTCCCAGAACACCGGGGAGCTGTTTTTT.

J is TRBJ2-1 and V is TRBV5-4; D not certain. The CDR3 extends over 12 amino acids. Germline lookup yields CDR1 SGHNT and CDR2 YYREEE (reference sequence). Trimming shortened V by 1 base and J by 10 bases, and 9 bases separated the two germline ends. CDR3 nucleotides: TGTGCCAGCAGCTTGAACCGGCCCGAGCAGTTCTTC. As protein: CASSLNRPEQFF.

In its sample, this clonotype was seen many times. V is TRBV7-2 and J is TRBJ2-3; D might be TRBD2 (6 bases). The germline V gene encodes CDR1 SGHTA and CDR2 FQGNSA. Trimming cost V 0 bases and J 2 bases, with 12 bases left between them. The CDR3 is made up of 16 amino acids. CDR3 nucleotides: TGTGCCAGCAGCTTAGCTTATGGGGGGATCACAGATACGCAGTATTTT. Its protein product is CASSLAYGGITDTQYF. Combining the CDR3 with reference TRBV7-2 and TRBJ2-3 gives the whole variable domain GAGVSQSPSNKVTEKGKDVELRCDPISGHTALYWYRQSLGQGLEFLIYFQGNSAPDKSGLPSDRFSAERTGGSVSTLTIQRTQQEDSAVYLCASSLAYGGITDTQYFGPGTRLTVL.

This clonotype was observed a single time. It may be a read error: a sequence one base away is much more abundant. As the CDR3 is not closed by the conserved phenylalanine or tryptophan, this likely results from a read error. The chain carries TRBV7-2 and TRBJ2-1; TRBD2 matches at 11 bases. CDR3 length: 16 amino acids. The ends lost 1 base at V and 7 bases at J; junction bases unmatched: 6. Per the germline V gene, CDR1 is SGHTA and CDR2 is FQGNSA. The DNA of the CDR3 is TGTGCCAGCAGCTTAGTAGGTAGCGGGGGGGCGAATGAGCAGTTCCTC. It translates to CASSLVGSGGANEQFL.

Worth noting for this clonotype: One end of the junction varies from germline; a read error may be responsible. The chain couples TRBV27 to TRBJ1-1; unclear D gene. The CDR3 length is 14 residues. Germline V gene data show CDR1 as MNHEY and CDR2 as SMNVEV (reference sequence). The CDR3 region has the DNA TGTGCCAACAGTTATCCGGGATTGAACACTGAAGCTTTCTTT. As protein: CANSYPGLNTEAFF.

There are a few counts of this clonotype. This chain uses TRBV12-3 or TRBV12-4 with TRBJ2-5; 9 nucleotides match TRBD1. V lost 6 bases and J lost 4; bases outside the gene matches: 15. The CDR3 covers 17 residues. The CDR3 DNA reads TGTGCCAGCAGCCCCTATGATGACAGGGGGGGTGGAGAGACCCAGTACTTC. Protein: CASSPYDDRGGGETQYF.

In this sample, this clonotype turned up a few times. The chain recombines TRBV5-4 with TRBJ1-1, with a tentative D call TRBD1 (5 bases). Germline CDR1 and CDR2: SGHNT and YYREEE (reference sequence). CDR3 length: 15 residues. V was trimmed by 4 bases and J by 3 bases, leaving 16 bases between them. CDR3 nucleotides: TGTGCCAGCAGCCTCGTTCCAGGCAGGGACACTGAAGCTTTCTTT. This gives the protein CASSLVPGRDTEAFF.

This sequence joins TRBV20-1 and TRBJ2-1, with D tentatively TRBD2 (5 bases). CDR1 is DFQATT, CDR2 SNEGSKA, per germline (reference sequence). With 1 base removed from V and 7 bases from J, the gap between germline ends came to 17 bases. This CDR3 is 15 amino acids long. CDR3 coding DNA: TGCAGTGCTAGAGTTCGGAGCGGAATTGGAAATGAGCAGTTCTTC. This sequence encodes CSARVRSGIGNEQFF.

Points on this clonotype: One base away lies a much larger clone, so this may be a sequencing read error. This CDR3 fails to terminate in the conserved phenylalanine or tryptophan, so it likely reflects a read error. The J gene is TRBJ2-2, the V gene TRBV7-6, with a tentative D call TRBD2 (6 bases). The V gene's germline CDR1 is SGHVS and CDR2 FNYEAQ. The V and J ends lost 1 base and 0 bases respectively, with 12 bases between them. The CDR3 totals 17 residues. The DNA for the CDR3 is TGTGCCAGCAGCTTAGATGGGACTGGGACGAACACCGGGGAGCTGTTTTAT. Encoded protein: CASSLDGTGTNTGELFY.

There are a few counts of this clonotype. The chain has TRBV6-2 or TRBV6-3 and TRBJ2-1; 9 nucleotides match TRBD1. Germline V gives CDR1 MNHEY, CDR2 SVGEGT. V was clipped by 7 bases and J by 6 bases; unmatched bases: 10. The CDR3 is 15 residues long. This CDR3 is CASILDRGRLNEQFF. Written as DNA, the CDR3 is TGTGCCAGCATCTTGGACAGGGGCCGTCTCAATGAGCAGTTCTTC.

This clonotype occurred a few times. V gene TRBV5-4 combines with J gene TRBJ1-1; D might be TRBD1 (5 bases). The V and J ends lost 3 bases and 0 bases respectively, with 15 bases between them. There are 16 residues in the CDR3. The germline V gene has CDR1 SGHNT and CDR2 YYREEE (reference sequence). The CDR3 is CASSSTLRGLNTEAFF. The CDR3 coding sequence is TGTGCCAGCAGCTCCACTCTCCGGGGACTGAACACTGAAGCTTTCTTT.

This clonotype has more than one count but fewer than ten. The CDR3 DNA reads TGCGCCAGCAGCCAGCAGGGACAACCTAGCACAGATACGCAGTATTTT. This translates into CASSQQGQPSTDTQYF. The chain has TRBV4-1 and TRBJ2-3, with D possibly matching TRBD1 (6 bases). The CDR3 runs 16 residues. V was shortened by 3 bases and J by 0 bases, with 13 bases between the two germline ends. CDR1 is MGHRA and CDR2 is YSYEKL in the germline V gene.

The V and J genes are TRBV11-2 and TRBJ1-2; 7 bases match TRBD1. The CDR3 sequence is 17 residues long. Germline-derived CDR1 and CDR2 are SGHAT and FQNNGV. The V gene end was trimmed by 2 bases and the J gene end by 1 base; junction bases not matched to a gene: 10. The CDR3 region is CASSLRRGGQLNYGYTF. DNA of the CDR3: TGTGCCAGCAGCTTAAGGAGAGGGGGACAGCTTAACTATGGCTACACCTTC. Variable domain in full (rest from reference TRBV11-2 and TRBJ1-2): EAGVAQSPRYKIIEKRQSVAFWCNPISGHATLYWYQQILGQGPKLLIQFQNNGVVDDSQLPKDRFSAERLKGVDSTLKIQPAKLEDSAVYLCASSLRRGGQLNYGYTFGSGTRLTVV.

This chain links TRBV12-3 or TRBV12-4 with TRBJ1-6; a possible D gene is TRBD1 (5 bases). V dropped 8 bases and J dropped 1 base, with 9 bases sitting between them. This CDR3 spans 14 amino acids. CDR3 bases: TGTGCCAGCGCCCAGGGTTCCTATAATTCACCCCTCCACTTT. It is translated as CASAQGSYNSPLHF.